What follows are 21 T cell receptor beta chains derived from one specimen sequenced in a study of T cell repertoires in cytomegalovirus infection. Each CDR3 protein gets one entry after TCRdb re-called the reads with MiXCR. The data hold 150,000 to 200,000 distinct CDR3 sequences, with roughly 19% observed a single time. The specimen sequenced was PBMCs. Source of these receptors: a human donor in good health (CMV status not recorded). Some clones in this sample may be carry-over from other donors' samples.

The CDR3 spells CASSYQLAGVTDTQYF. In nucleotides, the CDR3 is TGTGCCAGCAGTTACCAACTAGCGGGTGTCACAGATACGCAGTATTTT. This chain joins TRBV6-2 or TRBV6-3 and TRBJ2-3, with 9 nucleotides matching TRBD2. The length of the CDR3 is 16 residues. J gave up 2 bases and V 2 bases, and 5 bases lay outside the gene matches. Germline CDR1 reads MNHEY; CDR2 reads SVGEGT.

In the case of this clonotype: A read error is possible here, since a much larger clone lies one base away. The chain combines TRBV5-1 with TRBJ2-3; D might be TRBD1 (6 bases). From germline, CDR1 is SGHRS and CDR2 YFSETQ. This CDR3 spans 17 amino acids. Trimming cost V 1 base and J 0 bases, with 15 bases left between them. The CDR3: CASSLRIRGASTDTQYF. In DNA, the CDR3 is TGCGCCAGCAGCTTGAGGATCAGGGGCGCTAGCACAGATACGCAGTATTTT.

In its sample, this clonotype was seen many times. The chain links TRBV12-3 or TRBV12-4 to TRBJ2-7; D perhaps matches TRBD1 (5 bases). The CDR3 totals 14 residues. V lost 5 bases and J lost 4, with 15 bases in between. This chain's CDR3 is CASSRTAQEYEQYF. The CDR3 bases are TGTGCCAGCAGTCGGACGGCACAGGAATACGAGCAGTACTTC.

V and J are TRBV7-2 and TRBJ2-3; 8 nucleotides agree with TRBD2. Germline V gene lookup returns CDR1 SGHTA and CDR2 FQGNSA. This CDR3 spans 13 amino acids. V shed 7 bases and J 5 bases; nucleotides not matched to a gene: 5. The CDR3 reads CASTRGGIDTQYF. As DNA, the CDR3 is TGTGCCAGCACCCGGGGGGGGATAGATACGCAGTATTTT. Full variable domain (missing parts from reference TRBV7-2 and TRBJ2-3): GAGVSQSPSNKVTEKGKDVELRCDPISGHTALYWYRQSLGQGLEFLIYFQGNSAPDKSGLPSDRFSAERTGGSVSTLTIQRTQQEDSAVYLCASTRGGIDTQYFGPGTRLTVL.

In this sample, this clonotype turned up many times. The chain is built from TRBV7-2 and TRBJ2-3; possible D gene TRBD1, 5 bases. This CDR3 contains 14 residues. The V gene's germline CDR1 is SGHTA and CDR2 FQGNSA. Trimming pared 1 base from V and 8 bases from J, leaving 13 bases between. The CDR3 spells CASSLEQGSRTQYF. The CDR3 DNA is TGTGCCAGCAGCTTAGAGCAGGGAAGTCGTACGCAGTATTTT.

In its sample, this clonotype was seen a few times. This rearrangement joins TRBV10-2 to TRBJ2-3; 7 nucleotides agree with TRBD2. The CDR3 runs 14 residues. V was pared by 8 bases and J by 0 bases, with 5 bases of the junction left unmatched. CDR1 is WSHSY, CDR2 SAAADI, per germline. CDR3 nucleotides: TGCGCCAGCCGAAGGCGGGGGAGCACAGATACGCAGTATTTT. It specifies CASRRRGSTDTQYF.

This clonotype was observed many times. The DNA of the CDR3 is TGTGCCAGCAGCTTACAAACCGGGACAGGGGGTATTTACGAGCAGTACTTC. Its protein is CASSLQTGTGGIYEQYF. V is TRBV7-2 and J is TRBJ2-7; 11 nucleotides line up with TRBD1. Germline V gene sequence: CDR1 SGHTA, CDR2 FQGNSA. V lost 2 bases and J lost 4; bases outside the gene matches: 10. The CDR3 is 17 amino acids.

V usage is TRBV30 and J usage is TRBJ2-5; 8 bases are shared with TRBD1. Germline CDR1 GTSNPN, CDR2 SVGIG (reference sequence). The J segment lost 2 bases and the V segment lost 3 bases, leaving 5 bases of the junction unmatched. CDR3 length: 14 amino acids. The CDR3 nucleotides read TGTGCCTGGAGATCACAGGGGGATCAAGAGACCCAGTACTTC. This encodes CAWRSQGDQETQYF.

This chain joins TRBV12-5 and TRBJ2-2, with D tentatively TRBD2 (5 bases). V lost 2 bases to trimming and J lost 6 bases, with 10 bases between them. The CDR3 consists of 14 residues. From germline, CDR1 is LGHNT and CDR2 FRNRAP. The CDR3 DNA is TGTGCTAGTGGTTTGCTATGGGAGTCCGGGGAGCTGTTTTTT. It translates to CASGLLWESGELFF.

This clonotype was recorded at least ten times. The chain links TRBV19 to TRBJ1-1; 7 bases match TRBD1. There are 14 residues in the CDR3. The ends lost 3 bases at V and 1 base at J; junction bases unmatched: 2. The germline CDR1 and CDR2 sequences are LNHDA and SQIVND (reference sequence). CDR3 amino acids: CASSIRDRNTEAFF. The CDR3 region has the DNA TGTGCCAGTAGTATCCGGGACAGGAACACTGAAGCTTTCTTT.

The sample holds a few counts of this clonotype. The V and J genes are TRBV7-6 and TRBJ2-1, with TRBD1 matching 7 bases. With 4 bases clipped from V and 5 bases from J, the junction kept 11 bases outside the gene matches. Germline V gene sequence: CDR1 SGHVS, CDR2 FNYEAQ. This CDR3 contains 16 residues. CDR3 in amino acids: CASSSLRQGTDNEQFF. In DNA form, the CDR3 reads TGTGCCAGCAGCTCATTAAGACAGGGTACGGACAATGAGCAGTTCTTC.

This clonotype occurred many times. The chain joins TRBV7-9 to TRBJ2-7; 11 bases fit TRBD1. V gave up 5 bases and J gave up 4 bases; unmatched junction bases: 4. Per germline, CDR1 SEHNR and CDR2 FQNEAQ (reference sequence). The CDR3 has 14 amino acids. The DNA of the CDR3 is TGTGCCAGCAGCCACAGGGACAGGGGGTACGAGCAGTACTTC. Amino acid sequence: CASSHRDRGYEQYF.

The CDR3 region is CASSLGRREGEQYF. The CDR3 DNA reads as TGTGCCAGCAGCTTAGGCCGCCGGGAGGGGGAGCAGTACTTC. The chain joins TRBV13 to TRBJ2-7; 8 bases agree with TRBD2. The CDR3 sequence is 14 residues long. From germline, CDR1 is PRHDT and CDR2 FYEKMQ (reference sequence). The V gene end was trimmed by 0 bases and the J gene end by 7 bases; junction bases not matched to a gene: 5.

This clonotype was seen ten or more times. The CDR3 coding sequence is TGTGCCAGCAGGAAACAGGGATCGAACACCGGGGAGCTGTTTTTT. Amino acids: CASRKQGSNTGELFF. The rearrangement uses TRBV7-8 and TRBJ2-2, with D perhaps matching TRBD1 (6 bases). The CDR3 extends over 15 amino acids. Germline CDR1 reads SGHVS; CDR2 reads FQNEAQ. V dropped 6 bases and J dropped 0 bases, with 11 bases sitting between them.

This chain connects TRBV15 to TRBJ2-7; the D gene could be TRBD1 or TRBD2 (6 bases each). Germline V lookup: CDR1 LNHNV, CDR2 YYDKDF (reference sequence). V was shortened by 0 bases and J by 12 bases, with 27 bases between the two germline ends. The CDR3 runs 17 residues. For the CDR3, the DNA is TGTGCCACCAGCAGAGAGGGTCCGGGGGCTTTCTCCTATGACCCGTACTTC. Its protein product is CATSREGPGAFSYDPYF.

The CDR3 spells CARPRQENTEAFF. The CDR3 nucleotides are TGTGCCAGGCCTAGGCAGGAGAACACTGAAGCTTTCTTT. The rearrangement joins TRBV6-5 to TRBJ1-1; D not certain. Trimming removed 9 bases from V and 1 base from J, with 12 bases in between. Germline CDR1 is MNHEY and CDR2 is SVGAGI. The CDR3 runs 13 residues.

Concerning this clonotype itself: This may be a read error: a much more frequent sequence differs by one nucleotide. V and J are TRBV7-2 and TRBJ2-1; unclear D gene. V was shortened by 1 base and J by 3 bases, with 7 bases between the two germline ends. Germline values: CDR1 SGHTA, CDR2 FQGNSA. The CDR3 runs to 14 residues. This CDR3 is CASSLGDVYNEQFF. The CDR3 DNA sequence: TGTGCCAGCAGCTTAGGGGATGTCTACAATGAGCAGTTCTTC. Complete variable domain (other parts from reference TRBV7-2 and TRBJ2-1): GAGVSQSPSNKVTEKGKDVELRCDPISGHTALYWYRQSLGQGLEFLIYFQGNSAPDKSGLPSDRFSAERTGGSVSTLTIQRTQQEDSAVYLCASSLGDVYNEQFFGPGTRLTVL.

Regarding this clonotype: A much bigger clone sits one base away, suggesting this may be a read error. The chain uses TRBV5-4 and TRBJ1-5; D perhaps matches TRBD1 (5 bases). The germline V gene has CDR1 SGHNT and CDR2 YYREEE (reference sequence). The CDR3 loop spans 13 amino acids. V lost 2 bases, J lost 4 bases, and 7 bases lay in between. DNA for the CDR3: TGTGCCAGCAGCTTTGACAGAAATCAGCCCCAGCATTTT. It encodes CASSFDRNQPQHF. Together with reference TRBV5-4 and TRBJ1-5, the CDR3 gives the full variable domain: ETGVTQSPTHLIKTRGQQVTLRCSSQSGHNTVSWYQQALGQGPQFIFQYYREEENGRGNFPPRFSGLQFPNYSSELNVNALELDDSALYLCASSFDRNQPQHFGDGTRLSIL.

This clonotype was observed at least ten times. The genes are TRBV6-1 and TRBJ1-1, with D possibly matching TRBD1 (5 bases). V lost 3 bases and J 4 bases, leaving 9 bases between the germline ends. The V gene's germline CDR1 is MNHNS and CDR2 SASEGT. This CDR3 spans 13 amino acids. The CDR3 region is CASSDRVGTEAFF. The CDR3 coding sequence is TGTGCCAGCAGTGACAGGGTTGGCACTGAAGCTTTCTTT.

The V and J genes are TRBV25-1 and TRBJ2-7, with D possibly TRBD1 on 6 matching bases. CDR3 length equals 16 residues. Germline V gene data show CDR1 as MGHDK and CDR2 as SYGVNS. Deletions cut 3 bases from V and 6 bases from J, with 21 bases between. The CDR3 DNA follows: TGTGCCAGCAGTGACACCCTTACAGGGATCGGGCTCGAGCAGTACTTC. This gives the protein CASSDTLTGIGLEQYF.

V gene TRBV5-1 combines with J gene TRBJ2-2; no definite D call. Trimming left V 4 bases short and J 0 bases short, with 10 bases between. The CDR3 length is 15 residues. Germline V gives CDR1 SGHRS, CDR2 YFSETQ. The CDR3 DNA sequence: TGCGCCAGCAGCCTCCAAAAAACGAACACCGGGGAGCTGTTTTTT. Its translation: CASSLQKTNTGELFF.